This TCR beta chain is drawn from a study of blood T cell repertoires in COVID-19. Study background: The United States, Italy and Spain provided the acute and convalescent COVID-19 samples. PBMCs, B-cell-depleted T cells, or T cells were the source of the cDNA or gDNA that made up the material.

V lost 3 bases, J lost 0 bases, and 15 bases lay in between. This CDR3 spans 17 amino acids. Per the germline V gene, CDR1 is MDHEN and CDR2 is SYDVKM. Original data processing: The authors estimated nucleated cell counts from reference gene primer amplification. Assay used: immunoSEQ multiplex PCR; TCRdb lists only in-frame clones, some missing. For V, J and clone size, that table is used; D and trimming come from the DNA. The sample shows roughly 56,000 clones, around 87% of them seen only once. This chain joins TRBV28 and TRBJ1-3; the D gene is possibly TRBD1 (6 bases). This receptor was taken from a human donor in a cohort sampled during active COVID-19. The sequencing sample was made of peripheral blood. The CDR3 bases are TGTGCCAGCAGTTTTCCCCAGGGGACGAGCTCTGGAAACACCATATATTTT. This sequence encodes CASSFPQGTSSGNTIYF.